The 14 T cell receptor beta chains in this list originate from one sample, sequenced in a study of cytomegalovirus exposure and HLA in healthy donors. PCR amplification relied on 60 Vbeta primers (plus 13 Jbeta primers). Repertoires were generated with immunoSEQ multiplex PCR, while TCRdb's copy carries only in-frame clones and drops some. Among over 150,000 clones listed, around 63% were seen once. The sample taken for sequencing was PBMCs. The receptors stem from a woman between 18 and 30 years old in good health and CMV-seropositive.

The CDR3 loop reads CASSYRGVGGEQYF. The DNA for the CDR3 is TGTGCCAGCAGTTACCGGGGGGTTGGGGGCGAGCAGTACTTC. V and J are TRBV6-5 and TRBJ2-7, with TRBD2 identical over 7 bases. Germline V CDR1 and CDR2: MNHEY, SVGAGI. Unmatched junction bases numbered 7, after V lost 2 bases and J lost 6 bases. The length of the CDR3 is 14 residues.

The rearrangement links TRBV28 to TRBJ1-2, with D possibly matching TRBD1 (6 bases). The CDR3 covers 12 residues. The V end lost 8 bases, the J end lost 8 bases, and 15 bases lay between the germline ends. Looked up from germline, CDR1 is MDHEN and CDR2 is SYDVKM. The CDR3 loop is CASEGGGDGYTF. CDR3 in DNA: TGTGCCAGCGAAGGGGGTGGAGACGGCTACACCTTC.

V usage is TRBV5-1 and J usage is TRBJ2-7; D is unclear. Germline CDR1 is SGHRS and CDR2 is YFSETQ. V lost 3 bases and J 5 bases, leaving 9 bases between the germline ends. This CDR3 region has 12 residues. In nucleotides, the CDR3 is TGCGCCAGCAGCTCCTCCCTAAACGAGCAGTACTTC. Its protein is CASSSSLNEQYF.

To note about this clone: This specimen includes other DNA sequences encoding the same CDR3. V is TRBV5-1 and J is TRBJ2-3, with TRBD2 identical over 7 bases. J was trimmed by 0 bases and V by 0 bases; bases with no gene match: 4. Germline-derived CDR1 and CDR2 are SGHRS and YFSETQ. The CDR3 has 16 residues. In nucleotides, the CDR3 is TGCGCCAGCAGCTTGGGGTCTAGCGGTAGCACAGATACGCAGTATTTT. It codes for CASSLGSSGSTDTQYF.

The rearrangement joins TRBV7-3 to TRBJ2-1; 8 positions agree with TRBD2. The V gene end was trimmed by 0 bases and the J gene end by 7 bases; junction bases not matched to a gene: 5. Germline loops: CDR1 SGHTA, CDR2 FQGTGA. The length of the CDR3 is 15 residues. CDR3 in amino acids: CASSLTSGGRNEQFF. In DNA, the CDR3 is TGTGCCAGCAGCTTAACATCGGGCGGGAGGAATGAGCAGTTCTTC. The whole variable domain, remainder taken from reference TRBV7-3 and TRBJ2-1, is GAGVSQTPSNKVTEKGKYVELRCDPISGHTALYWYRQSLGQGPEFLIYFQGTGAADDSGLPNDRFFAVRPEGSVSTLKIQRTERGDSAVYLCASSLTSGGRNEQFFGPGTRLTVL.

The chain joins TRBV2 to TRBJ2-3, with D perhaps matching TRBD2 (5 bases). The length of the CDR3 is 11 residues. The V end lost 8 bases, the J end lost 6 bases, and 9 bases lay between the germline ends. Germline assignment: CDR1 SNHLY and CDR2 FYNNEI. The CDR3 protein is CASAGGDTQYF. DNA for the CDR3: TGTGCCAGCGCGGGTGGGGATACGCAGTATTTT.

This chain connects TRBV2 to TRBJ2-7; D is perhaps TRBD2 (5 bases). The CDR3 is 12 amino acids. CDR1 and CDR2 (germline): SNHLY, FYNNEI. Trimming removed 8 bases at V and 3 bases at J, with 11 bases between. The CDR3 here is CASGLAFYEQYF. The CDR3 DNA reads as TGTGCCAGCGGCCTAGCTTTCTACGAGCAGTACTTC.

The CDR3 coding sequence is TGTGCCAGTACTCCCGCGGCGGGCGCGGGAGTGACGCCCGGGGAGCTGTTTTTT. Residues: CASTPAAGAGVTPGELFF. The chain couples TRBV19 to TRBJ2-2; 7 nucleotides agree with TRBD2. The ends lost 7 bases at V and 6 bases at J; junction bases unmatched: 20. This CDR3 region has 18 residues. The V gene's germline CDR1 is LNHDA and CDR2 SQIVND (reference sequence). The whole variable domain, filled in from reference TRBV19 and TRBJ2-2, reads DGGITQSPKYLFRKEGQNVTLSCEQNLNHDAMYWYRQDPGQGLRLIYYSQIVNDFQKGDIAEGYSVSREKKESFPLTVTSAQKNPTAFYLCASTPAAGAGVTPGELFFGEGSRLTVL.

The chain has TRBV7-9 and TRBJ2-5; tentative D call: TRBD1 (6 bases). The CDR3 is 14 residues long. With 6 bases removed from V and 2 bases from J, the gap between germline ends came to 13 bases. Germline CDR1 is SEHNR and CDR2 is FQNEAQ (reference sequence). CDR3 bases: TGTGCCAGCAGTATACGGCAGGGGCAAGAGACCCAGTACTTC. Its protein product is CASSIRQGQETQYF.

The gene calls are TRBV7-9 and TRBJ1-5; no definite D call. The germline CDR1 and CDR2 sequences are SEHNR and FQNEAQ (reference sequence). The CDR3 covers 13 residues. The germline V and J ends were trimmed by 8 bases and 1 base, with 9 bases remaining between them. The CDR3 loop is CASVDGSNQPQHF. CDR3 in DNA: TGTGCCAGCGTTGACGGGAGCAATCAGCCCCAGCATTTT.

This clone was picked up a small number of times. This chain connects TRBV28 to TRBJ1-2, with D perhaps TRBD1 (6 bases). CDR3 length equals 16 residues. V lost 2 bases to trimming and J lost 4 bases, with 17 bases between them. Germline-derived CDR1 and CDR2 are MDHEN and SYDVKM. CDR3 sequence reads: CASSLGPGGALYGYTF. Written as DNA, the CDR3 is TGTGCCAGCAGTTTAGGCCCCGGGGGGGCCCTCTATGGCTACACCTTC.

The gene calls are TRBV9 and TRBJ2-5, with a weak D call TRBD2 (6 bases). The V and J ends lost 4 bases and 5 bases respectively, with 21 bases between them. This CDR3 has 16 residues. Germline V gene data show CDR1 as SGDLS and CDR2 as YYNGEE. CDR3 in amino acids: CASSPPGVFGVETQYF. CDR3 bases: TGTGCCAGCAGCCCACCGGGAGTTTTCGGGGTGGAGACCCAGTACTTC. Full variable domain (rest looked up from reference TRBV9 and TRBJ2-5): DSGVTQTPKHLITATGQRVTLRCSPRSGDLSVYWYQQSLDQGLQFLIQYYNGEERAKGNILERFSAQQFPDLHSELNLSSLELGDSALYFCASSPPGVFGVETQYFGPGTRLLVL.

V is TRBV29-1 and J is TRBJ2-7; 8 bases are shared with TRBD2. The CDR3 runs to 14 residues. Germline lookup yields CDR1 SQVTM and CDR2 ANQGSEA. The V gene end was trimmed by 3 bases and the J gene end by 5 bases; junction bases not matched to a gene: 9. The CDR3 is CSVDEREGSHEQYF. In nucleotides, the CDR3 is TGCAGCGTTGATGAACGGGAGGGATCCCACGAGCAGTACTTC.

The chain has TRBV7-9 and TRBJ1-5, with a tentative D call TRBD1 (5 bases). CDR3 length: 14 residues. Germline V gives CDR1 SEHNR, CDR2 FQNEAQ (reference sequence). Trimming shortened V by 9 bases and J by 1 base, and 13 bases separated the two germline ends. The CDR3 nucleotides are TGTGCCAGTGCCCAGGGTAGCAGCAATCAGCCCCAGCATTTT. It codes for CASAQGSSNQPQHF.